This T cell receptor beta chain was found in a study of blood T cell repertoires in COVID-19. Original processing notes: Researchers report that nucleated cell counts were estimated from reference gene primer amplification. Sequenced by immunoSEQ multiplex PCR; TCRdb stores in-frame clones only, minus some. V and J calls plus clone size are reproduced from that table; the DNA served to infer D and trimming. The sample holds almost 65,000 clones, more than 75% seen once. All enrollees were roughly 18 to 90 years old and from 20 to 25 US areas. Participants reported their clinical history, and cohort assignment relied on those reports. The study counted Cohort 3 donors as recovered given two negative PCRs, clearance, or symptom resolution. V dropped 6 bases and J dropped 1 base, with 9 bases sitting between them. The germline V gene has CDR1 WNHNN and CDR2 SYGVQD (reference sequence). There are 13 residues in the CDR3.

This chain joins TRBV10-1 and TRBJ1-1; tentative D call: TRBD1 (6 bases). The sequencing sample was made of PBMCs or T cells enriched from blood (not recorded which). The TCR originated in a woman between 35 and 50 years old who had recovered from COVID-19. DNA for the CDR3: TGCGCCAGCAGGGACAGCGGGAACACTGAAGCTTTCTTT. Translation gives CASRDSGNTEAFF.